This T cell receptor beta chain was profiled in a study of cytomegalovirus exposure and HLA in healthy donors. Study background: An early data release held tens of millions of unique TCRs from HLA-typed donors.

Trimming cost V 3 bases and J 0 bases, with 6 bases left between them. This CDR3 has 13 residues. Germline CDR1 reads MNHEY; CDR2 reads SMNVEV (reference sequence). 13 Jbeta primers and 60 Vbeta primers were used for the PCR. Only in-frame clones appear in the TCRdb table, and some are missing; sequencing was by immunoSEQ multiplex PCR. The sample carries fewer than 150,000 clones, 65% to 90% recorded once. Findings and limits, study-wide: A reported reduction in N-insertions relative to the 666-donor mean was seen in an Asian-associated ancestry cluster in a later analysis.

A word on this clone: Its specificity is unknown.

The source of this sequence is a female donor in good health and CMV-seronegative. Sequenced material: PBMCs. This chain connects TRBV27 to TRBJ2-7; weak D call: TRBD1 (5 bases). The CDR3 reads CASSLTASYEQYF. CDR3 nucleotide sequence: TGTGCCAGCAGTTTGACAGCCTCCTACGAGCAGTACTTC.